The clone carrying this T cell receptor beta chain has just one count. Its antigen is unidentified. PCR used 60 Vbeta primers and 13 Jbeta primers. Clones were sequenced by immunoSEQ multiplex PCR, and TCRdb holds only the in-frame ones, with some missing. This sample has some 110,000 clones, with roughly 79% found just once. CDR3 length equals 15 residues. Trimming removed 2 bases at V and 1 base at J, with 9 bases between. Germline V gene sequence: CDR1 SGDLS, CDR2 YYNGEE. This specimen comes from a study of cytomegalovirus exposure and HLA in healthy donors. Study-wide results and caveats: CMV serostatus stood as the only immune exposure information on hand. Analysis performed later showed TCR beta chains linked to HLA being more clonally expanded than equally common others. The likely explanation for a cluster of highly shared sequence variants was sequencing artifact.

V and J are TRBV9 and TRBJ2-2; D may be TRBD1 (5 bases). The receptor was isolated from a male donor in good health and CMV-seronegative. Sample: PBMCs. CDR3: CASSVAGQNTGELFF. The CDR3 bases are TGTGCCAGCAGCGTCGCAGGGCAGAACACCGGGGAGCTGTTTTTT.